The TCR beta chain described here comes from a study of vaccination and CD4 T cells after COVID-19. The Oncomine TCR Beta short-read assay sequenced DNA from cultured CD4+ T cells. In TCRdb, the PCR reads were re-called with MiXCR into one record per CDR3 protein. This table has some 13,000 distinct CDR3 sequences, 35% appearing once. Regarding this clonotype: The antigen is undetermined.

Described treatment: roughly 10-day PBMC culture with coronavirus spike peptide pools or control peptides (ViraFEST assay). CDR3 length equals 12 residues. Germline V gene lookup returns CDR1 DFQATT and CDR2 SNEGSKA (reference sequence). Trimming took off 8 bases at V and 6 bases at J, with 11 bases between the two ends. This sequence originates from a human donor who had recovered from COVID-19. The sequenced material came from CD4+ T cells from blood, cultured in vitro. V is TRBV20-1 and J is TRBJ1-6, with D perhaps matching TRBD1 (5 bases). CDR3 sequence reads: CSPGRTNSPLHF. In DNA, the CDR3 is TGCAGTCCGGGACGGACTAATTCACCCCTCCACTTT.